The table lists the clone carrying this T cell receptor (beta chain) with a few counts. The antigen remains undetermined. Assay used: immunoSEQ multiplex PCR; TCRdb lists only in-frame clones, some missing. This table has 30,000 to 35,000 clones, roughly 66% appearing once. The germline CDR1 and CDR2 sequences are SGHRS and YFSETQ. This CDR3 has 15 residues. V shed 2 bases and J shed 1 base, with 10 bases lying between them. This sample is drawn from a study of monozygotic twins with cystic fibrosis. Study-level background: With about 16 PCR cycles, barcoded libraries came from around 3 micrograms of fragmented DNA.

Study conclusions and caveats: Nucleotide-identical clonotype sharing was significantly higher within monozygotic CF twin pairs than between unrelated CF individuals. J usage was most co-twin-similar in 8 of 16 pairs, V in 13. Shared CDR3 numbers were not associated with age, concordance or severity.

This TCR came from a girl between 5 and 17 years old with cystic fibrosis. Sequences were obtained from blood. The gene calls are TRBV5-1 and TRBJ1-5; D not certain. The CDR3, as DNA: TGCGCCAGCAGCTTAGAGGGTGAGAGCAATCAGCCCCAGCATTTT. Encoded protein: CASSLEGESNQPQHF.